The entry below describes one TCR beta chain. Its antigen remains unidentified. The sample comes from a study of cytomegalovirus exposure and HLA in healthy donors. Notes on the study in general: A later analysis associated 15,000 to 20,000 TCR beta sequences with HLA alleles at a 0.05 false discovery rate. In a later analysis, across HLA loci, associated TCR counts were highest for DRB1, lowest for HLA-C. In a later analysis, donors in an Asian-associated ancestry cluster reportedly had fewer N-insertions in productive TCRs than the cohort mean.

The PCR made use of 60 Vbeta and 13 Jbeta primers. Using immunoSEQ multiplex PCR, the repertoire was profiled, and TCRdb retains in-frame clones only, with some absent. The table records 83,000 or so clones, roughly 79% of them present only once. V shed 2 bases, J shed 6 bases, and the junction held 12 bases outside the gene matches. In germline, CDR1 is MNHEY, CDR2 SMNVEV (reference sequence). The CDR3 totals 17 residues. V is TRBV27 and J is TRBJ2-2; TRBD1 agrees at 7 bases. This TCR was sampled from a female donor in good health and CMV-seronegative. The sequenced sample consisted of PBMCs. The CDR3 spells CASSLALDRVKAGELFF. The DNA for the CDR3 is TGTGCCAGCAGTTTAGCCCTCGACAGGGTCAAGGCCGGGGAGCTGTTTTTT.